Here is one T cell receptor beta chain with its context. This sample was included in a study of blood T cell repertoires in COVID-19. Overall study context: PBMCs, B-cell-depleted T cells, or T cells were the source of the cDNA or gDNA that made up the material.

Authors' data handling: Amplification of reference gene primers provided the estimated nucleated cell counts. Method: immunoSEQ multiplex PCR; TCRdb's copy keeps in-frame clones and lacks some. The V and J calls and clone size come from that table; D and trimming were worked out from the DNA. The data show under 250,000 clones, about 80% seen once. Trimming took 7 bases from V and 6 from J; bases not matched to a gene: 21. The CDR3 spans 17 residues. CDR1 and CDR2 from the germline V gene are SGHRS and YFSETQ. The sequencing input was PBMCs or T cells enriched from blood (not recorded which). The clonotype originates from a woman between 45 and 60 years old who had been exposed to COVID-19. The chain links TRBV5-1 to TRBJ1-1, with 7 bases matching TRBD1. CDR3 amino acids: CASRSSTGSKQVPEAFF. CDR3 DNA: TGCGCCAGCCGCTCTTCGACAGGGAGTAAACAAGTGCCTGAAGCTTTCTTT. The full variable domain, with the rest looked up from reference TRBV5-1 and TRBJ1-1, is KAGVTQTPRYLIKTRGQQVTLSCSPISGHRSVSWYQQTPGQGLQFLFEYFSETQRNKGNFPGRFSGRQFSNSRSEMNVSTLELGDSALYLCASRSSTGSKQVPEAFFGQGTRLTVV.